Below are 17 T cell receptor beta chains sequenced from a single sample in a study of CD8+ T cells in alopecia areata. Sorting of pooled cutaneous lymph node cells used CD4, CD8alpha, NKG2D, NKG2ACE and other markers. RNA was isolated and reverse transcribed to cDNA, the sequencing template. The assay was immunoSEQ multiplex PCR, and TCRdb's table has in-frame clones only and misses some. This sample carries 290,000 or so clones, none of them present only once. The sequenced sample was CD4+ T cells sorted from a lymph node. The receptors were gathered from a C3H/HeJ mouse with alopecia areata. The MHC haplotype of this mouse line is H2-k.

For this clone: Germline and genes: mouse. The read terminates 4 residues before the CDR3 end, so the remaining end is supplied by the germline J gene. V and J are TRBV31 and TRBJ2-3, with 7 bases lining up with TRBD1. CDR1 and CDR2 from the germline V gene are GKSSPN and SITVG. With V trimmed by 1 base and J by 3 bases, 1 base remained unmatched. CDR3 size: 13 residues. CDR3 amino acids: CAWSQDRAETLYF. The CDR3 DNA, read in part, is TGTGCCTGGAGTCAGGACAGGGCAGAA. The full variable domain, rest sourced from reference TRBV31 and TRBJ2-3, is AQTIHQWPVAEIKAVGSPLSLGCTIKGKSSPNLYWYWQATGGTLQQLFYSITVGQVESVVQLNLSASRPKDDQFILSTEKLLLSHSGFYLCAWSQDRAETLYFGSGTRLTVL.

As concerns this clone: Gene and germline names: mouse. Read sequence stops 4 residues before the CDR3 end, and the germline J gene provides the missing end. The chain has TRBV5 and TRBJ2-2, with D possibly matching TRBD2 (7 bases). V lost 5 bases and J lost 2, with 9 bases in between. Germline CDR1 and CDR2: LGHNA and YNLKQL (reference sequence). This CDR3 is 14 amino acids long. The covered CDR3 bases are TGTGCCAGCAGCTGGGGGGCGAACACCGGG. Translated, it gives CASSWGANTG. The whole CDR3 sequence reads CASSWGANTGQLYF.

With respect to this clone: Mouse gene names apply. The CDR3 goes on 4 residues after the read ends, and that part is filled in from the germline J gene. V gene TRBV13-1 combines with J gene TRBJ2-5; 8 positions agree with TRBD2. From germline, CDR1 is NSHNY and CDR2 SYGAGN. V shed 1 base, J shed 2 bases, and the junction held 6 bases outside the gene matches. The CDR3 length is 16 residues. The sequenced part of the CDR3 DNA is TGTGCCAGCAGTGATTCGACCTGGGGGGTCCAAGAC. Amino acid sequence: CASSDSTWGVQD. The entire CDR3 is CASSDSTWGVQDTQYF.

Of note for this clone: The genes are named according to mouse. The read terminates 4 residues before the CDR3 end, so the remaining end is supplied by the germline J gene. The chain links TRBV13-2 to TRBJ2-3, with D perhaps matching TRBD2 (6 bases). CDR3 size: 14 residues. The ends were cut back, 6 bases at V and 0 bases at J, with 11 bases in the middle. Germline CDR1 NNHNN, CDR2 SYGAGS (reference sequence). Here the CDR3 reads CASAGGGSAETLYF. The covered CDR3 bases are TGTGCCAGCGCCGGCGGGGGGAGTGCAGAA.

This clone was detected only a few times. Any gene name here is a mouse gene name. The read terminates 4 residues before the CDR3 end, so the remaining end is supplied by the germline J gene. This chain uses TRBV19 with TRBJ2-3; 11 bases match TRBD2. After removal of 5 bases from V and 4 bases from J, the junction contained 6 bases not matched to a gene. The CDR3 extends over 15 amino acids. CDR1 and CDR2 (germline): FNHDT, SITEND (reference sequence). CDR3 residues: CASRPRDWGPETLYF. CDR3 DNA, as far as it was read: TGTGCCAGCAGACCCCGGGACTGGGGGCCAGAA.

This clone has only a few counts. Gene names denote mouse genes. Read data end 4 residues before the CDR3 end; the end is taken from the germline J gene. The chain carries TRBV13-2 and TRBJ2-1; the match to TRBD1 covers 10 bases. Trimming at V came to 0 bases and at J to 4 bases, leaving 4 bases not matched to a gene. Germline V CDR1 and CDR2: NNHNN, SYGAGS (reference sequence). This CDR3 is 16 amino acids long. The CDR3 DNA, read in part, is TGTGCCAGCGGTGATGCATGGGGACAGGGGTATGCT. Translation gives CASGDAWGQGYA. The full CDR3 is CASGDAWGQGYAEQFF.

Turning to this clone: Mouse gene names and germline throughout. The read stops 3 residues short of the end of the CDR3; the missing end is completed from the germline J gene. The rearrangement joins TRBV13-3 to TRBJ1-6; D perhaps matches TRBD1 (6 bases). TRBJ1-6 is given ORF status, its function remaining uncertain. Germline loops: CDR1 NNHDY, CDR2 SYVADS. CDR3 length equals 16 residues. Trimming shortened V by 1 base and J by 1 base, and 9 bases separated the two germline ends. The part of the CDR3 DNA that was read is TGTGCCAGCAGTGATAGGGGGGGGTCCTATAATTCGCCC. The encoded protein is CASSDRGGSYNSP. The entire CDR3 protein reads CASSDRGGSYNSPLYF.

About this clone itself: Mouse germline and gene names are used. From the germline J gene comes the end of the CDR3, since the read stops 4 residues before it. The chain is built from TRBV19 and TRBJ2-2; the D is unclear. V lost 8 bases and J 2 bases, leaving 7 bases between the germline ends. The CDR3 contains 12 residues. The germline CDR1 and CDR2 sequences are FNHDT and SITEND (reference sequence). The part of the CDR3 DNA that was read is TGTGCCAGTCTACAGAACACCGGG. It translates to CASLQNTG. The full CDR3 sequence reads CASLQNTGQLYF.

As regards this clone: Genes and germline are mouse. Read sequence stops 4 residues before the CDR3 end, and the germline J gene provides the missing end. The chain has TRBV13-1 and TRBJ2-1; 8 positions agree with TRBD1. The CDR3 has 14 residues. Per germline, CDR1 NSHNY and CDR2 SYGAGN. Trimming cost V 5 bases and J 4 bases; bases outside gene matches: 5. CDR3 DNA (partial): TGTGCCAGCAGGACAGGGGTTGGGTATGCT. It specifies CASRTGVGYA. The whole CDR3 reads CASRTGVGYAEQFF.

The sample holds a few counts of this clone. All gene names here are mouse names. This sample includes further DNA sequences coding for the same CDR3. CDR3 loop: CASSMRGRAETLYF. Partial CDR3 DNA: TGTGCCAGCAGTATGAGGGGGCGTGCAGAA. The chain uses TRBV19 and TRBJ2-3, with D perhaps TRBD1 (7 bases). The CDR3 end falls 4 residues outside the read, so it is completed with the germline J gene. CDR3 length: 14 amino acids. The germline CDR1 and CDR2 sequences are FNHDT and SITEND (reference sequence). Between the trimmed V and J ends, which lost 2 bases and 1 base, there was a span of 8 bases.

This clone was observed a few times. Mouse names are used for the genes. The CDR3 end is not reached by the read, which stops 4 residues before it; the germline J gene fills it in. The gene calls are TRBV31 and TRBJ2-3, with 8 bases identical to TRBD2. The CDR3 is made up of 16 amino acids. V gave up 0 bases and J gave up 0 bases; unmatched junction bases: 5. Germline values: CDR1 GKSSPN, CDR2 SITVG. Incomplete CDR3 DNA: TGTGCCTGGAGTCTTAGGACTGGGACTAGTGCAGAA. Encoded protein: CAWSLRTGTSAE. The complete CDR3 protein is CAWSLRTGTSAETLYF.

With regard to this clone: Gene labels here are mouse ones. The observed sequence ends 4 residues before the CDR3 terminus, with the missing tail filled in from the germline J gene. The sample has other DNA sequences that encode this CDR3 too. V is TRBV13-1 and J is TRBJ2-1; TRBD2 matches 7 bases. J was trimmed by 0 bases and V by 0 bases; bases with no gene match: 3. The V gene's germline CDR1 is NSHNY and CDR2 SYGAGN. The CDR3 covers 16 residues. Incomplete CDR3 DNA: TGTGCCAGCAGTGATGGACTGGGTTATAACTATGCT. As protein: CASSDGLGYNYA. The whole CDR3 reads CASSDGLGYNYAEQFF.

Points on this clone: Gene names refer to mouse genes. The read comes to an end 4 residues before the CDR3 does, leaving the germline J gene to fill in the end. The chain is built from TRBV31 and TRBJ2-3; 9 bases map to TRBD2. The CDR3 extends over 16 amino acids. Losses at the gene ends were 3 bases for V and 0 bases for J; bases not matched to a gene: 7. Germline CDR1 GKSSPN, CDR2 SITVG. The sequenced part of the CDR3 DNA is TGTGCCTGGAGCCCCTCTGGGGGGGGTAGTGCAGAA. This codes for CAWSPSGGGSAE. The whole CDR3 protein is CAWSPSGGGSAETLYF. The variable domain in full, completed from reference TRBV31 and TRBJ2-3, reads AQTIHQWPVAEIKAVGSPLSLGCTIKGKSSPNLYWYWQATGGTLQQLFYSITVGQVESVVQLNLSASRPKDDQFILSTEKLLLSHSGFYLCAWSPSGGGSAETLYFGSGTRLTVL.

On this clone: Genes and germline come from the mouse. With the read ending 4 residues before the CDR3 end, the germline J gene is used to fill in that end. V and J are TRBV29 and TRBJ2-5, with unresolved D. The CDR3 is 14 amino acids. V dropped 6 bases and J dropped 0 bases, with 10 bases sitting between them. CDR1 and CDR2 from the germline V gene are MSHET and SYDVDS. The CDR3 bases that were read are TGTGCTAGCAGCCTCGACAATAACCAAGAC. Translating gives CASSLDNNQD. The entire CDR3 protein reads CASSLDNNQDTQYF.

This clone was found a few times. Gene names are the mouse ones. This CDR3 is CASSIGRGGNSYNSPLYF. The CDR3 bases that were read are TGTGCCAGCAGTATAGGTAGGGGGGGGAATTCCTATAATTCGCCC. J is TRBJ1-6 and V is TRBV19; weak D call: TRBD1 (6 bases). The read halts 3 residues ahead of the CDR3 end, with the missing end drawn from the germline J gene. TRBJ1-6 is designated an ORF whose function remains uncertain. Germline-derived CDR1 and CDR2 are FNHDT and SITEND (reference sequence). The CDR3 length is 18 residues. Deletions cut 0 bases from V and 0 bases from J, with 13 bases between.

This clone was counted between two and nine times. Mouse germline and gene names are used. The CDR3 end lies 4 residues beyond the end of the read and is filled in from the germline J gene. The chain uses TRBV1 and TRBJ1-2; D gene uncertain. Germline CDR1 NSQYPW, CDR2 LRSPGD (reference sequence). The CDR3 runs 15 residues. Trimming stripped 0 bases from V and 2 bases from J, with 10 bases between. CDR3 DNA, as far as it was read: TGCACCTGCAGTGCAGAACAGACGGTGAACTCC. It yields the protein CTCSAEQTVNS. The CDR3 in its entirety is CTCSAEQTVNSDYTF. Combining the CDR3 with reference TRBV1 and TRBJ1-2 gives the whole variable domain VTLLEQNPRWRLVPRGQAVNLRCILKNSQYPWMSWYQQDLQKQLQWLFTLRSPGDKEVKSLPGADYLATRVTDTELRLQVANMSQGRTLYCTCSAEQTVNSDYTFGSGTRLLVI.

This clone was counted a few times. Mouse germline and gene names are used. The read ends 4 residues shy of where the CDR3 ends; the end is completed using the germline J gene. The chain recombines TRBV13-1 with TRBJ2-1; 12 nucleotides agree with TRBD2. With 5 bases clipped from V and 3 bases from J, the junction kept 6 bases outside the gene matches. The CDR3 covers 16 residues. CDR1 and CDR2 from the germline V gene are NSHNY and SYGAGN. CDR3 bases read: TGTGCCAGCAGCTCCGGGACTGGGGGGTCCTATGCT. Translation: CASSSGTGGSYA. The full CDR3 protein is CASSSGTGGSYAEQFF.